This T cell receptor (beta chain) was recorded in a study of CD4 T cells in relation to SARS-CoV-2 and coronaviruses. Study details: ViraFEST: roughly 9-day antigen culture of PBMCs, then TCR beta CDR3 sequencing. No peptide or an HIV-1 Nef peptide pool served as negative control.

This clone showed up just once. As yet, its antigen is unknown. The unexposed donors gave CD4+ T cells in about 2011-2018, prior to COVID-19. The cells were cultured for about ten days before CD4+ T cells were isolated. Cells permitting, SARS-CoV-2 S/N and four cold-coronavirus spikes were tested on unexposed-donor CD4+ T cells. On days 3 and 7, cultures got half fresh IL-2 medium. The repertoire was sequenced with immunoSEQ multiplex PCR; TCRdb's copy has only in-frame clones and lacks some. The sample lists 18,000 or so clones, around 73% occurring once. Losses at the gene ends were 5 bases for V and 5 bases for J; bases not matched to a gene: 5. This CDR3 region has 14 residues. CDR1 is MDHEN and CDR2 is SYDVKM in the germline V gene.

The receptor comes from a human donor in good health. The chain couples TRBV28 to TRBJ1-5, with 8 bases matching TRBD1. Sample: CD4+ T cells from PBMCs, cultured in vitro. The CDR3 DNA is TGTGCCAGCAGTATAGGGACAGGTCATCAGCCCCAGCATTTT. Encoded protein: CASSIGTGHQPQHF.